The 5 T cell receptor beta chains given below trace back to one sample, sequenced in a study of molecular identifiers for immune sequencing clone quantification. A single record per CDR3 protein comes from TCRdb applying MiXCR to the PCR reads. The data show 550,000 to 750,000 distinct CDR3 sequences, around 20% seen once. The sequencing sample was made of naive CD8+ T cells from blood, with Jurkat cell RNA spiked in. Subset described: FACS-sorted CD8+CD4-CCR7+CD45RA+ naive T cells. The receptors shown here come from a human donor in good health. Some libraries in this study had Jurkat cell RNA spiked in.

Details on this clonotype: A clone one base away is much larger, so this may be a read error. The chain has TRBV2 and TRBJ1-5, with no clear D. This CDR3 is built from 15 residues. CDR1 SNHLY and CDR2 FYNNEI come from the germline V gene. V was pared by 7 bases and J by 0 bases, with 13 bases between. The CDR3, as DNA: TGTGCCAGCATGGTCGGCCCACATAGCAATCAGCCCCAGCATTTT. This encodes CASMVGPHSNQPQHF.

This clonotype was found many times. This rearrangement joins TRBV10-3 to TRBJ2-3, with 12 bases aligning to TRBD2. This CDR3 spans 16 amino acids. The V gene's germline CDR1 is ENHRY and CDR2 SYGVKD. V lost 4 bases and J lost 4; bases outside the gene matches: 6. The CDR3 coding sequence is TGTGCCATCAGTGCGAGGACTAGCGGGATTCCAGATACGCAGTATTTT. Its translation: CAISARTSGIPDTQYF.

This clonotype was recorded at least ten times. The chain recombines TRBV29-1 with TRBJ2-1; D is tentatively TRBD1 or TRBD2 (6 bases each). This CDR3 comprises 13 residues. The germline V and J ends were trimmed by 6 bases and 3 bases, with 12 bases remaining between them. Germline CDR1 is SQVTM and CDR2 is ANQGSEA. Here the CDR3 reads CSVGASDYNEQFF. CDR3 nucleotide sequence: TGCAGCGTGGGGGCTAGCGACTACAATGAGCAGTTCTTC.

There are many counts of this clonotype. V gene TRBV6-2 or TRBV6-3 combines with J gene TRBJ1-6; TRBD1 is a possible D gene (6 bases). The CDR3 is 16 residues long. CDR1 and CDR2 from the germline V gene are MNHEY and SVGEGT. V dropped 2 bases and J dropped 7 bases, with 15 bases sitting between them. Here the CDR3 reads CASSYGLTGQNSPLHF. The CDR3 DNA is TGTGCCAGCAGTTACGGGCTGACAGGACAAAATTCACCCCTCCACTTT.

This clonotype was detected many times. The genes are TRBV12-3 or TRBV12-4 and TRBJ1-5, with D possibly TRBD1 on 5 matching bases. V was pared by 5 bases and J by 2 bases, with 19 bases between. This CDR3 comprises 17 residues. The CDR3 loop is CASSPMGREEGNQPQHF. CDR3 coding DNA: TGTGCCAGCAGTCCCATGGGCAGGGAAGAAGGCAATCAGCCCCAGCATTTT.